One and the same sample provided the 11 T cell receptor beta chains below, sequenced in a study of technical replicates of blood from several donors. The data were produced by immunoSEQ multiplex PCR, yet TCRdb's version contains in-frame clones alone and is incomplete. The table includes roughly 72,000 clones, 96% detected once. The sample consisted of T cells isolated from PBMCs. The receptors were gathered from a human donor in good health.

This rearrangement joins TRBV7-2 to TRBJ1-3; D perhaps matches TRBD1 (5 bases). The CDR3 covers 16 residues. CDR1 SGHTA and CDR2 FQGNSA come from the germline V gene. V was clipped by 5 bases and J by 0 bases, with 14 bases between them. The CDR3 loop reads CASSEDSTTSGNTIYF. DNA of the CDR3: TGTGCCAGCAGCGAAGACAGTACTACCTCTGGAAACACCATATATTTT.

The gene calls are TRBV7-8 and TRBJ2-7; 13 positions agree with TRBD2. The junction had 5 bases not matched to a gene; V was cut back by 4 bases and J by 8 bases. The CDR3 spans 14 residues. Germline V gene sequence: CDR1 SGHVS, CDR2 FQNEAQ. As DNA, the CDR3 is TGTGCCAGCAGCTCTGGACTAGCGGGAGTGAAGCAGTACTTC. Its protein is CASSSGLAGVKQYF.

The gene calls are TRBV29-1 and TRBJ2-7, with 8 bases that match TRBD1. V dropped 4 bases and J dropped 7; count of bases not matched to a gene: 15. The CDR3 totals 15 residues. Germline CDR1 and CDR2: SQVTM and ANQGSEA. The CDR3 bases are TGCAGCGTTGGTATTACAGGGGGATTCGAGGGGGAGCAGTACTTC. Protein product: CSVGITGGFEGEQYF.

J is TRBJ2-7 and V is TRBV5-4; a weak D match, TRBD1 (6 bases). Per germline, CDR1 SGHNT and CDR2 YYREEE (reference sequence). The CDR3 runs to 13 residues. Trimming removed 1 base at V and 6 bases at J, with 11 bases between. The DNA for the CDR3 is TGTGCCAGCAGCTTGACAGGGAAGGCCGAGCAGTACTTC. Translating it yields CASSLTGKAEQYF.

The V and J genes are TRBV6-1 and TRBJ1-1, with 9 bases fitting TRBD1. CDR3 size: 16 residues. CDR1 and CDR2 from the germline V gene are MNHNS and SASEGT. The V gene end was trimmed by 4 bases and the J gene end by 4 bases; junction bases not matched to a gene: 10. CDR3 nucleotides: TGTGCCAGCAGTGCATCCGACAGGGGGACGACCACTGAAGCTTTCTTT. This sequence encodes CASSASDRGTTTEAFF.

This clone was counted a single time. The chain uses TRBV6-5 and TRBJ1-3; the D gene is possibly TRBD1 (6 bases). V lost 6 bases to trimming and J lost 8 bases, with 20 bases between them. This CDR3 is built from 15 residues. From germline, CDR1 is MNHEY and CDR2 SVGAGI. This chain's CDR3 is CASSPGQSPRDTIYF. DNA of the CDR3: TGTGCCAGCAGCCCCGGACAGTCCCCTAGAGACACCATATATTTT.

The chain links TRBV5-1 to TRBJ2-5, with 8 nucleotides matching TRBD2. The CDR3 sequence is 15 residues long. V shed 4 bases, J shed 3 bases, and the junction held 8 bases outside the gene matches. Germline V gene data show CDR1 as SGHRS and CDR2 as YFSETQ. This CDR3 reads CASSPLGTSEETQYF. The CDR3 DNA follows: TGCGCCAGCAGCCCGTTGGGGACTAGTGAAGAGACCCAGTACTTC.

This clone was found once. This chain joins TRBV6-5 and TRBJ1-1; 9 bases map to TRBD1. V was clipped by 7 bases and J by 8 bases; unmatched bases: 5. Germline assignment: CDR1 MNHEY and CDR2 SVGAGI. The CDR3 covers 12 residues. The CDR3 protein is CASTGTGYEAFF. The CDR3 nucleotides are TGTGCCAGCACCGGGACAGGGTACGAAGCTTTCTTT.

The V gene is TRBV13, the J gene TRBJ2-3; 9 bases match TRBD2. The CDR3 is 18 amino acids. J gave up 4 bases and V 2 bases, and 13 bases lay outside the gene matches. CDR1 and CDR2 (germline): PRHDT, FYEKMQ (reference sequence). CDR3 loop: CASSLPLGREGPSDTQYF. The CDR3 DNA is TGTGCCAGCAGCTTACCGTTGGGGCGGGAGGGCCCTTCAGATACGCAGTATTTT.

The chain is built from TRBV6-5 and TRBJ1-5, with D uncertain. The V end lost 6 bases, the J end lost 0 bases, and 6 bases lay between the germline ends. CDR1 is MNHEY, CDR2 SVGAGI, per germline. The CDR3 length is 13 residues. The CDR3 sequence: CASSLSSNQPQHF. The DNA of the CDR3 is TGTGCCAGCAGCCTTTCTAGCAATCAGCCCCAGCATTTT.

The chain uses TRBV2 and TRBJ2-3, with D maybe TRBD2 (6 bases). CDR1 is SNHLY and CDR2 is FYNNEI in the germline V gene. This CDR3 spans 16 amino acids. V was cut by 6 bases and J by 2 bases, with 18 bases left in between. CDR3 protein: CASSGDGSPFTDTQYF. The CDR3 region has the DNA TGTGCCAGCAGCGGGGACGGGAGCCCATTCACAGATACGCAGTATTTT.